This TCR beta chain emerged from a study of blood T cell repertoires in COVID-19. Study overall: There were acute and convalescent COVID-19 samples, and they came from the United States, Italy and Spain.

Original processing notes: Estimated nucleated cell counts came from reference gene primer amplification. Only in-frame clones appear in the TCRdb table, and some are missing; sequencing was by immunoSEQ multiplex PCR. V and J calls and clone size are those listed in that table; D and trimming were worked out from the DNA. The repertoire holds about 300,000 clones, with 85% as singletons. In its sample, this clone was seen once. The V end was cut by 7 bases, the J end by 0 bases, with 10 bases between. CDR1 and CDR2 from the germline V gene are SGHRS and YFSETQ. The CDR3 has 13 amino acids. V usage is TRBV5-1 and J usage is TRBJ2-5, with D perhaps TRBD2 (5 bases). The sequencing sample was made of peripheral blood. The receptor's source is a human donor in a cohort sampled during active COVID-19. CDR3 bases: TGCGCCAGCCAGACGGGATACCAAGAGACCCAGTACTTC. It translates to CASQTGYQETQYF.